This is a list of T cell receptor beta chains from one sample in a study of cytomegalovirus exposure and HLA in healthy donors. The protocol was immunoSEQ multiplex PCR, while the TCRdb copy is restricted to in-frame clones and leaves out a portion. Of 140,000 to 150,000 clones in the sample, about two thirds are singletons; the top ten hold roughly 4.7%. Sequences were obtained from PBMCs. The source is a man aged 60 to 69 in good health and CMV-seronegative. Each CDR3 is given with its conserved first and last residue. The order of the fields is V gene, J gene, clone size, D gene, CDR3 DNA, CDR3 protein. D genes are given only for firm matches. For some rows the clone size is stated as once, few or many, or as a class when expanded; others skip it.

V: TRBV27; J: TRBJ1-1; size: .; D: .; DNA: TGTGCCAGCAGTCCCTCCGGTCCCCTCTATGAAGCTTTCTTT; CDR3: CASSPSGPLYEAFF
V: TRBV5-8; J: TRBJ2-6; size: few; D: TRBD1; DNA: TGTGCCAGCAGCAGATGGACAGGGGGGACTGGGGCCAACGTCCTGACTTTC; CDR3: CASSRWTGGTGANVLTF
V: TRBV6-1; J: TRBJ2-2; size: .; D: TRBD2; DNA: TGTGCCAGCAGTGTACTAGCGGAAGGGGGGACCGGGGAGCTGTTTTTT; CDR3: CASSVLAEGGTGELFF
V: TRBV27; J: TRBJ2-1; size: .; D: .; DNA: TGTGCCAGCCGCGGGTGGTCCTACAATGAGCAGTTCTTC; CDR3: CASRGWSYNEQFF
V: TRBV7-2; J: TRBJ2-7; size: few; D: TRBD2; DNA: TGTGCCAGCAGCTTAGGGCGGGAGCTCTACGAGCAGTACTTC; CDR3: CASSLGRELYEQYF
V: TRBV28; J: TRBJ2-7; size: once; D: .; DNA: TGTGCCAGCAGTTCCCAATCCCCATTGCAGGGGCAGTCTTCCTACGAGCAGTACTTC; CDR3: CASSSQSPLQGQSSYEQYF
V: TRBV19; J: TRBJ2-7; size: .; D: .; DNA: TGTGCCAGTCAGAGGGGGAACGAGCAGTACTTC; CDR3: CASQRGNEQYF
V: TRBV9; J: TRBJ2-7; size: .; D: .; DNA: TGTGCCAGCAGCGTAGCGGGGTCCGAGCAGTACTTC; CDR3: CASSVAGSEQYF
V: TRBV7-2; J: TRBJ2-7; size: .; D: .; DNA: TGTGCCAGCAGCTTAACAGGCCCTACGTCCTACGAGCAGTACTTC; CDR3: CASSLTGPTSYEQYF
V: TRBV25-1; J: TRBJ2-1; size: .; D: TRBD2; DNA: TGTGCCAGCAGTTCGCTAGCGGATAGATACAATGAGCAGTTCTTC; CDR3: CASSSLADRYNEQFF
V: TRBV5-1; J: TRBJ1-4; size: .; D: TRBD1; DNA: TGCGCCAGCAGCTTCGGACAGGGTGGATTGGGAAAACTGTTTTTT; CDR3: CASSFGQGGLGKLFF